The present TCR beta chain was sequenced within a study of identical twins. This clonotype came up a few times. Trimming removed 0 bases from V and 7 bases from J, with 13 bases in between. This CDR3 spans 14 amino acids. Germline values: CDR1 DFQATT, CDR2 SNEGSKA (reference sequence). Using its own MiXCR run on the 5' RACE reads, TCRdb lists one record per CDR3 protein. The data show some 760,000 distinct CDR3 sequences, about 20% seen once. A further study also used this sample, focusing on T cells expressing NK-cell markers.

Sequencing input: PBMCs. This receptor was obtained from a woman aged 18 to 35 in good health. The chain is built from TRBV20-1 and TRBJ2-1; unclear D gene. CDR3 DNA: TGCAGTGCTAGAGATAGACGGAGTCGGAATGAGCAGTTCTTC. Translating it yields CSARDRRSRNEQFF.